The clone carrying this T cell receptor beta chain was seen a few times. The antigen remains unidentified. This sample stems from a study of T cell responses to AZD1222 COVID-19 vaccine. Study-wide points: Of the AZD1222 recipients, only 5 or 6 were seropositive at baseline. Rises in breadth and depth of Spike-specific TCRs came after two AZD1222 doses. Sampling captured repertoires only after the peak T cell response. Donors in the cohort were predominantly white British and more often female, and clonal diversity was possibly underestimated.

V was pared by 1 base and J by 6 bases, with 10 bases between. Germline CDR1 and CDR2: SEHNR and FQNEAQ (reference sequence). This CDR3 contains 13 residues. The table came from immunoSEQ multiplex PCR; TCRdb's copy has only in-frame clones and leaves some out. The table lists roughly 93,000 clones, around 86% of them singletons. This receptor was obtained from an adult in good health. The sequenced sample was peripheral blood, obtained on day 0 of AZD1222 vaccination. The chain carries TRBV7-9 and TRBJ2-7; TRBD2 is a possible D gene (5 bases). In DNA form, the CDR3 reads TGTGCCAGCAGCTTAGAAGGCGGGCTCGAGCAGTACTTC. It specifies CASSLEGGLEQYF.